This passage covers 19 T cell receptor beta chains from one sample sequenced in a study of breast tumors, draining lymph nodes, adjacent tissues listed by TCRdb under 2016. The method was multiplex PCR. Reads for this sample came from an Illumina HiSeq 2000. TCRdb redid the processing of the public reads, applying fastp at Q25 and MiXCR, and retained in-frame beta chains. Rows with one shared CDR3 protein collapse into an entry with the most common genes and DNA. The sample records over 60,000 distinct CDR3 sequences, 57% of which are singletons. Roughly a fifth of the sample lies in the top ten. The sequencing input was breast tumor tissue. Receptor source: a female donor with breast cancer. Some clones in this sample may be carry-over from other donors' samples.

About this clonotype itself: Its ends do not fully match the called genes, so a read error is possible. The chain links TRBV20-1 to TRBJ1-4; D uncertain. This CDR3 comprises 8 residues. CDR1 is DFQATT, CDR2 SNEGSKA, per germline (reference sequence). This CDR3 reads CSARDMGF. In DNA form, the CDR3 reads TGCAGTGCTAGAGATATGGGATTT.

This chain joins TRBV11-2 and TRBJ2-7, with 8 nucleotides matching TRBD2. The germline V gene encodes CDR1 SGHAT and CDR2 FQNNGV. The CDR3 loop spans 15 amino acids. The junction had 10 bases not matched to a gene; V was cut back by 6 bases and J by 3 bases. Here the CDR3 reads CASSRRTSSVYEQYF. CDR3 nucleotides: TGTGCCAGCAGTCGAAGGACTAGCTCCGTCTACGAGCAGTACTTC.

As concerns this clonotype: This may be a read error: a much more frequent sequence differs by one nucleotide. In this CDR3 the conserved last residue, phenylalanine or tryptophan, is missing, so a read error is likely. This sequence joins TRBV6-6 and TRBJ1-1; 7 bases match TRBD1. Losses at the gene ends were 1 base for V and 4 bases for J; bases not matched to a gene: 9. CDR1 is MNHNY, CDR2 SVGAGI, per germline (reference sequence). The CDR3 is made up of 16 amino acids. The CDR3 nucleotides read TGTGCCAGCAGTTACTTGATAACAGGGGTCCGCACTGAAGCTTTCTTG. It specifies CASSYLITGVRTEAFL.

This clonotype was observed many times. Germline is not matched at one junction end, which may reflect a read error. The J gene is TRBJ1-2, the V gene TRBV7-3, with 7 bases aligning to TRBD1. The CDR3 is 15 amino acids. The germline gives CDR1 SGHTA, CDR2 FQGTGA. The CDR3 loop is CASSLTETGMYGYPF. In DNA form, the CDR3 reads TGTGCCAGCAGCTTAACAGAGACAGGGATGTATGGCTACCCCTTC.

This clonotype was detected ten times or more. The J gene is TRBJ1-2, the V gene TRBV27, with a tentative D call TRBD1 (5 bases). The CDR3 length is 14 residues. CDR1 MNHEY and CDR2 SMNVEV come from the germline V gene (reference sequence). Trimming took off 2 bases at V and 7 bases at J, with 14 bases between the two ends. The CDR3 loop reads CASSLAGSRGGYTF. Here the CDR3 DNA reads TGTGCCAGCAGTTTAGCGGGGTCGAGGGGTGGCTACACCTTC.

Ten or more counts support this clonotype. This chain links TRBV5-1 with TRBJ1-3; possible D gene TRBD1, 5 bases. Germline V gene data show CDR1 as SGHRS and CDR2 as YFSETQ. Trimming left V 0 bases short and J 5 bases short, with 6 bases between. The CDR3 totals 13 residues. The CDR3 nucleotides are TGCGCCAGCAGCTTGGACAGGCGAAACACCATATATTTT. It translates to CASSLDRRNTIYF.

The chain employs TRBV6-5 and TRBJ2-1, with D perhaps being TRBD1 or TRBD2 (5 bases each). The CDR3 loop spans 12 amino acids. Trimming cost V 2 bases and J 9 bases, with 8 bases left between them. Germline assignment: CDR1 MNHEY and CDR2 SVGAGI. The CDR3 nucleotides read TGTGCCAGCAGTTACGCCGGGACTGAGCAGTTCTTC. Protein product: CASSYAGTEQFF.

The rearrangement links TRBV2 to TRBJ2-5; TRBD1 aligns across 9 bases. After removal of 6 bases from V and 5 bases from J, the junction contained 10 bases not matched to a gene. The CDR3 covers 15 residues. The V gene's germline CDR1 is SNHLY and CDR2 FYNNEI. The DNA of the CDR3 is TGTGCCAGCAGATCGACAGGGGGAGGGCGTGAGACCCAGTACTTC. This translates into CASRSTGGGRETQYF. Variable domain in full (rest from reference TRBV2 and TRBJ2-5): EPEVTQTPSHQVTQMGQEVILRCVPISNHLYFYWYRQILGQKVEFLVSFYNNEISEKSEIFDDQFSVERPDGSNFTLKIRSTKLEDSAMYFCASRSTGGGRETQYFGPGTRLLVL.

CDR3 region: CASSDRSGNQPQHF. CDR3 sequence (DNA): TGTGCCAGCAGTGATCGGTCAGGGAACCAGCCCCAGCATTTT. V usage is TRBV2 and J usage is TRBJ1-5; weak D call: TRBD1 (5 bases). Per the germline V gene, CDR1 is SNHLY and CDR2 is FYNNEI. CDR3 length equals 14 residues. Trimming took 3 bases from V and 7 from J, leaving 13 bases between them.

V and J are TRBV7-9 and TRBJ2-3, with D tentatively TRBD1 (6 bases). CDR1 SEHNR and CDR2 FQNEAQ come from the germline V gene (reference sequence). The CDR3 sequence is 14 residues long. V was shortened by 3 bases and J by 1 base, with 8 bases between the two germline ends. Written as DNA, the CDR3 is TGTGCCAGCAGCTTCGAGGGGGGCACAGATACGCAGTATTTT. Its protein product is CASSFEGGTDTQYF.

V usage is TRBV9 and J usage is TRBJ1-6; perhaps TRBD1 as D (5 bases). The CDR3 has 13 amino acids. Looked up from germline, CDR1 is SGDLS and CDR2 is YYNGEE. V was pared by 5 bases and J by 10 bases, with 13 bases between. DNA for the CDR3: TGTGCCAGCAGTGGGGACTTAGGGTCACCCCTCCACTTT. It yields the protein CASSGDLGSPLHF.

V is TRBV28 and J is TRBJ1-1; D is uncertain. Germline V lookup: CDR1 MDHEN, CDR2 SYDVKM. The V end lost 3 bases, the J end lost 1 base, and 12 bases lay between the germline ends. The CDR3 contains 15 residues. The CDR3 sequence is CASSLAGRPNTEAFF. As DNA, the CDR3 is TGTGCCAGCAGTTTGGCTGGGCGGCCGAACACTGAAGCTTTCTTT. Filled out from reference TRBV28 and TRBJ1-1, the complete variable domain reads DVKVTQSSRYLVKRTGEKVFLECVQDMDHENMFWYRQDPGLGLRLIYFSYDVKMKEKGDIPEGYSVSREKKERFSLILESASTNQTSMYLCASSLAGRPNTEAFFGQGTRLTVV.

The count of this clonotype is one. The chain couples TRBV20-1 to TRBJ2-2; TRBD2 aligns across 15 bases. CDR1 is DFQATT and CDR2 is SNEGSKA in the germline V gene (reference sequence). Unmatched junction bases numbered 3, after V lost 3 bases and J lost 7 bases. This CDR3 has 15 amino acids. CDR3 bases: TGCAGTGCTAGGCGGACTAGCGGGAGGGGCGGGGAGCTGTTTTTT. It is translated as CSARRTSGRGGELFF.

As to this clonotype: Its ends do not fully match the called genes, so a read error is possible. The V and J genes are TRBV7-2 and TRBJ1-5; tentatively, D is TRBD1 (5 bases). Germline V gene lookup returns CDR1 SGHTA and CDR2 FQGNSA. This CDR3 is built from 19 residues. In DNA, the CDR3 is TGTGCCAGCAGCCCCCAGATTTTTAGCGGGGGACGGGGCAATGAGCCCCAGCATTTT. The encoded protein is CASSPQIFSGGRGNEPQHF.

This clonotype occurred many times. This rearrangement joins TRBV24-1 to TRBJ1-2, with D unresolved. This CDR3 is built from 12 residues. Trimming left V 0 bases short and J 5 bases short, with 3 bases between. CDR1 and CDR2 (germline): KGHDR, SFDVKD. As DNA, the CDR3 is TGTGCCACCAGTGATTTGGGATATGGCTACACCTTC. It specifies CATSDLGYGYTF.

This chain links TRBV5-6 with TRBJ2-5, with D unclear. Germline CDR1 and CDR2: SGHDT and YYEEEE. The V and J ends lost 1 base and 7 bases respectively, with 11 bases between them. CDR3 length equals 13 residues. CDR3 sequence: CASSLLPLGTQYF. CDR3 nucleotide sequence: TGTGCCAGCAGCTTGTTGCCCCTCGGGACCCAGTACTTC.

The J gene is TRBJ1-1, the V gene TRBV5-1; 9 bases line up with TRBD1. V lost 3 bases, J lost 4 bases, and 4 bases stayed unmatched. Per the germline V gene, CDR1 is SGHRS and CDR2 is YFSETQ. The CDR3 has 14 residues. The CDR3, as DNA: TGCGCCAGCAGCTCGGACAGGGGAGTCACTGAAGCTTTCTTT. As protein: CASSSDRGVTEAFF.

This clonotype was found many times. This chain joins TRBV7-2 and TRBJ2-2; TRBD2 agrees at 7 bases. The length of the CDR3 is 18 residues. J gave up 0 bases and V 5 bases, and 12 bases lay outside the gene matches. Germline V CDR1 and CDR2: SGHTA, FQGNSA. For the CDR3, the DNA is TGTGCCAGCAGCCCCGGGCGGGGGACTATCGCGAACACCGGGGAGCTGTTTTTT. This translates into CASSPGRGTIANTGELFF. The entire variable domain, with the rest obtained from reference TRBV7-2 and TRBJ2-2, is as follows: GAGVSQSPSNKVTEKGKDVELRCDPISGHTALYWYRQSLGQGLEFLIYFQGNSAPDKSGLPSDRFSAERTGGSVSTLTIQRTQQEDSAVYLCASSPGRGTIANTGELFFGEGSRLTVL.

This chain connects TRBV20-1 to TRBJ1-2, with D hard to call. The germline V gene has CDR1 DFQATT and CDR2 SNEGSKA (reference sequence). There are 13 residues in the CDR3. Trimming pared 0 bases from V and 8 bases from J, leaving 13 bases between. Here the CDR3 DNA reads TGCAGTGCTAGAGATCCGGGTGTAGGAGGCTACACCTTC. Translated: CSARDPGVGGYTF.